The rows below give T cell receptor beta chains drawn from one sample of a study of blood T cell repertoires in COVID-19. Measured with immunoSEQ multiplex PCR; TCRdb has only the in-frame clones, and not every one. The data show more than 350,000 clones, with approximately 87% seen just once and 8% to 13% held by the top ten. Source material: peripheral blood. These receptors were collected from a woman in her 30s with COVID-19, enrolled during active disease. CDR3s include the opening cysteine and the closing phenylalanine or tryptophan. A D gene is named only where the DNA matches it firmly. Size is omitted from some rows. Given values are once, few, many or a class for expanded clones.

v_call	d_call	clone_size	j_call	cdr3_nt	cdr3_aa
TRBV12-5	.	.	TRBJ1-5	TGTGCTAGTGCCCTCCCACCGTGGGAGCGGCCTTCTCATCAGCCCCAGCATTTT	CASALPPWERPSHQPQHF
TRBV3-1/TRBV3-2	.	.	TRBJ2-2	TGTGCCAGCAGCCAAGGGCTCCCCGGGGAGCTGTTTTTT	CASSQGLPGELFF
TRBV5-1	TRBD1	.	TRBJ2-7	TGCGCCAGCAGCTTGGGACAGGGGGCCAACGAGCAGTACTTC	CASSLGQGANEQYF
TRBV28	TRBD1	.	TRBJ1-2	TGTGCCAGCAGTTTCCCCACGACAGGGTATGGCTACACCTTC	CASSFPTTGYGYTF
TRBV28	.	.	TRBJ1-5	TGTGCCAGCTTGCTTCCGGGGTCGGTCGATCAGCCCCAGCATTTT	CASLLPGSVDQPQHF
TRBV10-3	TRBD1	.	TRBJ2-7	TGTGCCATCAGTCGACAGGGTTATTACGAGCAGTACTTC	CAISRQGYYEQYF
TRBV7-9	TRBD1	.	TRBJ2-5	TGTGCCAGCAGCCGGGGACAGGGCAGCCAAGAGACCCAGTACTTC	CASSRGQGSQETQYF
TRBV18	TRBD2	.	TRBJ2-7	TGTGCCAGCTCACCGGCCGGGACTAGCGGTTCCTACGAGCAGTACTTC	CASSPAGTSGSYEQYF
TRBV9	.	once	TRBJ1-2	TGTGCCAGCAGCCCCTCCCCCCAGGGTAGCTATGGCTACACCTTC	CASSPSPQGSYGYTF
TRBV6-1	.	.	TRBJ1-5	TGTGCCAGCAGTCGTTTGAGCAATCAGCCCCAGCATTTT	CASSRLSNQPQHF
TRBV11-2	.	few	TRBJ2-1	TGTGCCAGCAGCTCTAACTTTGAGCAGTTCTTC	CASSSNFEQFF
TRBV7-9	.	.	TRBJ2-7	TGTGCCAGCAGCTTCGTCCGGGATAGGTACGAGCAGTACTTC	CASSFVRDRYEQYF
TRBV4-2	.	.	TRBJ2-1	TGTGCCAGCAGCCAAGAGGAGTTCTACAATGAGCAGTTCTTC	CASSQEEFYNEQFF
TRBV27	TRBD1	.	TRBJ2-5	TGTGCCAGCAGTTACCGGGACAGGTCCGAGACCCAGTACTTC	CASSYRDRSETQYF
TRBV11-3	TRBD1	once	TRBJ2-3	TGTGCCAGCAGCCGGGACAGAGGAATCACAGATACGCAGTATTTT	CASSRDRGITDTQYF
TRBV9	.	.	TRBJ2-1	TGTGCCAGCAGCGTATTGGGCGGGAACTACAATGAGCAGTTCTTC	CASSVLGGNYNEQFF
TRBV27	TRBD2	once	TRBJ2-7	TGTGCCAGCAGTTTACTAGCGGGGATCTCCTACGAGCAGTACTTC	CASSLLAGISYEQYF
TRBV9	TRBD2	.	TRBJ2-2	TGTGCCAGCGTAGCGGGTAGCACCGGGGAGCTGTTTTTT	CASVAGSTGELFF
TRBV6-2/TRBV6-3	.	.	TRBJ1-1	TGTGCCAGCAGTCCCGACTTGTACATGAACACTGAAGCTTTCTTT	CASSPDLYMNTEAFF
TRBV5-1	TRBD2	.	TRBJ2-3	TGCGCCAGCAGCTTAGGGTCTCGACTAGCGGGGGTGACGACCACAGATACGCAGTATTTT	CASSLGSRLAGVTTTDTQYF
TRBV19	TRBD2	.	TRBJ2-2	TGTGCCAGTCGTTTCATGCGGGAGGGCCGGAACACCGGGGAGCTGTTTTTT	CASRFMREGRNTGELFF